This T cell receptor (beta chain) is drawn from a study of T cell responses to AZD1222 COVID-19 vaccine. Study-level results: Repertoires were obtained only post-peak T cell response. The sample set comprised mostly white British donors with more females, and clonal diversity was possibly underestimated.

Generated by immunoSEQ multiplex PCR, the TCRdb table keeps only in-frame clones and is missing some. The sample yields about 90,000 clones, about 88% seen once. Notes on this clone: The antigen is not known.

The TCR comes from an adult who received the AZD1222 COVID-19 vaccine. This specimen consisted of peripheral blood, obtained 28 days after the second AZD1222 dose.

The CDR3 DNA reads TGCGCCAGCACGGCGGGACAGGGATATGGCTACACCTTC. This sequence encodes CASTAGQGYGYTF. The J gene is TRBJ1-2, the V gene TRBV5-1; 9 bases align to TRBD1. This CDR3 contains 13 residues. The trim removed 6 bases at V and 5 bases at J, leaving 5 bases unmatched. Germline values: CDR1 SGHRS, CDR2 YFSETQ.